These 5 T cell receptor beta chains share one sample of origin, sequenced in a study of identical twins. TCRdb analysed the 5' RACE reads with MiXCR anew, one entry per CDR3 protein. This table has fewer than 900,000 distinct CDR3 sequences, roughly 18% appearing once. The same sample was also used in a study of T cells expressing NK-cell markers.

Sequenced: PBMCs. The receptor source for this set is a woman in her late teens or twenties in good health.

This clonotype occurred many times. V gene TRBV2 combines with J gene TRBJ2-2; 9 nucleotides line up with TRBD2. This CDR3 is 15 amino acids long. Losses at the gene ends were 6 bases for V and 4 bases for J; bases not matched to a gene: 6. Germline-derived CDR1 and CDR2 are SNHLY and FYNNEI. CDR3 in amino acids: CASRGLAGATGELFF. DNA of the CDR3: TGTGCCAGCAGGGGACTAGCCGGGGCCACCGGGGAGCTGTTTTTT. Full variable domain (missing parts from reference TRBV2 and TRBJ2-2): EPEVTQTPSHQVTQMGQEVILRCVPISNHLYFYWYRQILGQKVEFLVSFYNNEISEKSEIFDDQFSVERPDGSNFTLKIRSTKLEDSAMYFCASRGLAGATGELFFGEGSRLTVL.

This clonotype was counted only a few times. The rearrangement uses TRBV3-1 and TRBJ2-1; a weak D match, TRBD2 (7 bases). The germline gives CDR1 LGHDT, CDR2 YNNKEL (reference sequence). The CDR3 is made up of 18 amino acids. V lost 1 base and J 4 bases, leaving 20 bases between the germline ends. CDR3 loop: CASSQARGRRGGYNEQFF. The CDR3 DNA reads as TGTGCCAGCAGCCAAGCCAGAGGTAGAAGGGGGGGGTACAATGAGCAGTTCTTC.

This chain's CDR3 is CASSLVVQQAFF. In DNA form, the CDR3 reads TGTGCCAGCAGCTTAGTTGTCCAGCAGGCTTTCTTT. The chain has TRBV7-9 and TRBJ1-1; D gene uncertain. V lost 1 base and J lost 11, with 11 bases in between. The CDR3 loop spans 12 amino acids. The V gene's germline CDR1 is SEHNR and CDR2 FQNEAQ (reference sequence).

As concerns this clonotype: Just one base apart from a much larger clone, this may be a read error. J is TRBJ2-7 and V is TRBV6-1; 10 positions match TRBD1. The CDR3 sequence is 13 residues long. Germline lookup yields CDR1 MNHNS and CDR2 SASEGT. Trimming took 4 bases from V and 5 from J; bases not matched to a gene: 2. The CDR3 loop reads CASSGTGGNEQYF. The CDR3 bases are TGTGCCAGCAGTGGGACAGGGGGGAACGAGCAGTACTTC.

This clonotype was seen ten or more times. The chain combines TRBV5-6 with TRBJ2-1; no firm D call. The CDR3 is 15 amino acids. Trimming stripped 0 bases from V and 0 bases from J, with 7 bases between. Germline V CDR1 and CDR2: SGHDT, YYEEEE. This CDR3 reads CASSLESYSYNEQFF. Here the CDR3 DNA reads TGTGCCAGCAGCTTGGAGTCATACTCCTACAATGAGCAGTTCTTC.